This TCR beta chain was captured in a study of T cell responses to AZD1222 COVID-19 vaccine. Study findings and constraints: Just 5 to 7 people given AZD1222 tested seropositive at baseline. Repertoires in all cases were sampled only once the peak T cell response had passed. Spike was spanned by vaccine-associated CD4 TCRs, with dominance at 160-218 and 743-854.

This clone was detected only once. The target antigen is unknown. Produced via immunoSEQ multiplex PCR; TCRdb's table is partial and in-frame only. The data show roughly 130,000 clones, roughly nine tenths seen once. Germline CDR1 and CDR2: MNHNS and SASEGT. The CDR3 is 17 amino acids. J gave up 3 bases and V 1 base, and 9 bases lay outside the gene matches. The sample consisted of peripheral blood, taken on day 0 of AZD1222 vaccination. The rearrangement uses TRBV6-1 and TRBJ2-7; 10 bases fit TRBD2. The TCR comes from an adult in good health. The CDR3 nucleotides are TGTGCCAGCAGTGAAGAGGCCCTAGCGGGAGATTACTACGAGCAGTACTTC. Translation gives CASSEEALAGDYYEQYF.